Shown below are 8 T cell receptor beta chains from a single sample sequenced in a study of OX40 agonist ivuxolimab in advanced cancers. Data came from immunoSEQ multiplex PCR; TCRdb stores just in-frame clones and leaves some out. The sample lists fewer than 15,000 clones; approximately 78% were seen once. The specimen was CD4+ or CD8+ T cells sorted from blood, collected in a trial of the OX40 agonist ivuxolimab. The receptors were sampled from an adult with an advanced solid tumor such as melanoma, head and neck, liver or kidney cancer.

V and J are TRBV14 and TRBJ1-2, with D perhaps TRBD1 (6 bases). V was cut by 1 base and J by 8 bases, with 14 bases left in between. The CDR3 spans 14 residues. In germline, CDR1 is SGHDN, CDR2 FVKESK. The CDR3, as DNA: TGTGCCAGCAGCCAAGGCCTGGGGGCGCGCGGCTACACCTTC. The encoded protein is CASSQGLGARGYTF.

CDR3 in DNA: TGTGCCACCAGCGCCCCCCCCGAGGGAGGTGCAGAGACCCAGTACTTC. Protein product: CATSAPPEGGAETQYF. This chain connects TRBV15 to TRBJ2-5; weak D call: TRBD2 (6 bases). Germline V gene data show CDR1 as LNHNV and CDR2 as YYDKDF (reference sequence). The V and J ends lost 5 bases and 4 bases respectively, with 20 bases between them. This CDR3 has 16 residues.

As concerns this clone: One end of the junction varies from germline; a read error may be responsible. The chain joins TRBV5-4 to TRBJ1-1; no firm D call. Germline loops: CDR1 SGHNT, CDR2 YYREEE (reference sequence). This CDR3 is 14 amino acids long. This chain's CDR3 is CASSQDSVMSGAFF. CDR3 nucleotides: TGCGCCAGCAGCCAAGATTCAGTTATGAGTGGAGCTTTCTTT.

The sample holds a few counts of this clone. V is TRBV7-9 and J is TRBJ2-5; D may be TRBD1 (5 bases). CDR3 length: 14 amino acids. Trimming removed 4 bases from V and 5 bases from J, with 14 bases in between. Germline CDR1 and CDR2: SEHNR and FQNEAQ (reference sequence). The CDR3 is CASSSVGQLETQYF. As DNA, the CDR3 is TGTGCCAGCAGCTCGGTGGGGCAGCTGGAGACCCAGTACTTC.

CDR3 residues: CASSINWGYEQYF. CDR3 coding DNA: TGTGCCAGTAGTATCAATTGGGGCTACGAGCAGTACTTC. The chain has TRBV19 and TRBJ2-7; D ambiguous. The V gene lost 3 bases and the J gene lost 3 bases, with 9 bases spanning the gap. Germline V gene lookup returns CDR1 LNHDA and CDR2 SQIVND (reference sequence). The CDR3 covers 13 residues.

This chain connects TRBV6-5 to TRBJ1-1; no reliable D call. The germline CDR1 and CDR2 sequences are MNHEY and SVGAGI. V lost 0 bases and J 2 bases, leaving 4 bases between the germline ends. CDR3 length: 13 residues. The CDR3 reads CASSYSLNTEAFF. The CDR3 DNA is TGTGCCAGCAGTTACTCTTTAAACACTGAAGCTTTCTTT.

The chain recombines TRBV6-1 with TRBJ1-5; maybe TRBD1 (6 bases). This CDR3 is built from 14 residues. V lost 1 base to trimming and J lost 6 bases, with 10 bases between them. CDR1 is MNHNS and CDR2 is SASEGT in the germline V gene. The CDR3, as DNA: TGTGCCAGCAGTGAAGGGACAGAAAGTCAGCCCCAGCATTTT. The encoded protein is CASSEGTESQPQHF.

This clone came up once. V and J are TRBV4-1 and TRBJ2-4; D is unclear. This CDR3 is built from 14 residues. V gave up 3 bases and J gave up 2 bases, with 8 bases separating them. Germline-derived CDR1 and CDR2 are MGHRA and YSYEKL. CDR3 sequence reads: CASSHPGPKNIQYF. The CDR3 DNA is TGCGCCAGCAGCCACCCCGGGCCCAAAAACATTCAGTACTTC.